This T cell receptor (beta chain) was observed in a study of CD8 T cells in ankylosing spondylitis. Study-wide results and limits: Apparently characteristic of ankylosing spondylitis blood was a TCR beta motif (roughly eight highly homologous variants). According to the report, clones linked to the disease were significantly enriched in matched synovial fluid samples taken from ankylosing spondylitis patients.

This clonotype was found many times. Its target is not known. CDR3 length: 14 residues. V lost 3 bases and J lost 4, with 10 bases in between. Quantitative 5'-RACE with molecular barcodes was used to make the TCR beta libraries. From the 5' RACE reads, TCRdb called clonotypes with MiXCR, one entry per CDR3 protein. The profile covers some 130,000 distinct CDR3 sequences, with about an eighth appearing a single time and roughly 4.5% taken by the ten largest. The TCR was taken from a female donor with ankylosing spondylitis or in good health (not recorded which). This chain links TRBV12-3 or TRBV12-4 with TRBJ1-5, with D perhaps matching TRBD1 (6 bases). Sequenced sample: blood, either unsorted or a sorted T cell fraction (not recorded which). The CDR3 DNA is TGTGCCAGCAGTTTGGGGGGCTGGAATCAGCCCCAGCATTTT. Amino acid sequence: CASSLGGWNQPQHF.